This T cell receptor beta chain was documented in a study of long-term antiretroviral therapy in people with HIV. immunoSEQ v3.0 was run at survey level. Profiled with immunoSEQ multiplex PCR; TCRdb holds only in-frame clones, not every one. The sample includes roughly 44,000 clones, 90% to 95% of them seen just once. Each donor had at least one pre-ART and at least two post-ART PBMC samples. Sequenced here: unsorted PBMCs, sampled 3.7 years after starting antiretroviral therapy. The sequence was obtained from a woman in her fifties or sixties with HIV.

In DNA, the CDR3 is TGCGCCAGCAGTCATGGGGGGGACAATGAGCAGTTCTTC. It is translated as CASSHGGDNEQFF. This rearrangement joins TRBV5-1 to TRBJ2-1, with 7 bases matching TRBD2. Germline V lookup: CDR1 SGHRS, CDR2 YFSETQ. The trim removed 5 bases at V and 5 bases at J, leaving 4 bases unmatched. The CDR3 loop spans 13 amino acids.